Described below is a single T cell receptor beta chain sequence and its context. Its cognate antigen is unknown. The data were taken from a study of CD8+CD57+ T cells in acquired aplastic anemia. Only patients with CD8+CD57+ cell expansion on flow cytometry were chosen for sequencing. General study findings and limits: Any difference that existed in CD8+ Simpson's diversity between patients and controls was not significant.

Genomic DNA acted as the template from which TCR beta VDJ combination and CDR3 sequence profiling were carried out. TCRdb called the reads again in MiXCR, with one record for every CDR3 protein. The sample consists of roughly 260,000 distinct CDR3 sequences, around half of them appearing once. Germline V gene sequence: CDR1 SGHTA, CDR2 FQGTGA. This CDR3 has 16 residues. The ends lost 5 bases at V and 2 bases at J; junction bases unmatched: 11. The chain uses TRBV7-3 and TRBJ1-2; 7 bases match TRBD1. The receptor comes from a human donor with aplastic anemia. The sequenced sample was sorted CD4+, CD8+, or CD8+CD57+ T cells (not recorded which) from PBMCs. CDR3 amino acids: CASSPSPDRENYGYTF. In DNA, the CDR3 is TGTGCCAGCAGCCCGTCCCCTGACAGGGAGAACTATGGCTACACCTTC. Full variable domain (rest looked up from reference TRBV7-3 and TRBJ1-2): GAGVSQTPSNKVTEKGKYVELRCDPISGHTALYWYRQSLGQGPEFLIYFQGTGAADDSGLPNDRFFAVRPEGSVSTLKIQRTERGDSAVYLCASSPSPDRENYGYTFGSGTRLTVV.